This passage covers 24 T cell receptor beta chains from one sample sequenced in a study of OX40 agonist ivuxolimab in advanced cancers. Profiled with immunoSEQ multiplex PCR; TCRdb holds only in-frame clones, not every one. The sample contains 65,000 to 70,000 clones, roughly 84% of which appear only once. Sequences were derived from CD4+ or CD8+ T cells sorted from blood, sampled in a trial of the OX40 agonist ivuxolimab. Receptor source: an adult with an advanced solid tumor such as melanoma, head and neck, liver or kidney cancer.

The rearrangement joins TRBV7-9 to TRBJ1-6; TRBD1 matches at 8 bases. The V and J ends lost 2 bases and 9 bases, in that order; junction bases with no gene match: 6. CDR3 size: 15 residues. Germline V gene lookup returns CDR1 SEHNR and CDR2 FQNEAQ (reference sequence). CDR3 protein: CASSLRTGNVSPLHF. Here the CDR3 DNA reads TGTGCCAGCAGCTTACGGACAGGGAATGTTTCACCCCTCCACTTT.

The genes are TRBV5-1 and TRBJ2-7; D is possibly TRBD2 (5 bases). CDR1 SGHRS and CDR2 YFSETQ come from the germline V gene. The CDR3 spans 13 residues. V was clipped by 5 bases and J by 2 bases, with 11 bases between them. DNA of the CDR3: TGCGCCAGCAGACCGCCGGGGACCTACGAGCAGTACTTC. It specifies CASRPPGTYEQYF.

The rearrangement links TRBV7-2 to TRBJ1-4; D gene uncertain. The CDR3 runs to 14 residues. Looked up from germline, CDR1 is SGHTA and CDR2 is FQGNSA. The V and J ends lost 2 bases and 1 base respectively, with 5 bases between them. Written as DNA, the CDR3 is TGTGCCAGCAGCTTACAATTAACTAATGAAAAACTGTTTTTT. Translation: CASSLQLTNEKLFF.

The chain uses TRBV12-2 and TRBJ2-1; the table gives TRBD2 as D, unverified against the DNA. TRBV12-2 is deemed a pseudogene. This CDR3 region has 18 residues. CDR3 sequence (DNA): TGTGCAAGTCGCTTGAGACTAGAGCCCGTTTCGCCTAGCAATGAGCAGTTCTTC. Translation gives CASRLRLEPVSPSNEQFF.

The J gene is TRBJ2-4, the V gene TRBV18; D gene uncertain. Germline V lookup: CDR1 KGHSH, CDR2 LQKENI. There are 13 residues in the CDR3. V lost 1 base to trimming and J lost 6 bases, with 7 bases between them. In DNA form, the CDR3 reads TGTGCCAGCTCACCACTAGACCTAAACATTCAGTACTTC. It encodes CASSPLDLNIQYF.

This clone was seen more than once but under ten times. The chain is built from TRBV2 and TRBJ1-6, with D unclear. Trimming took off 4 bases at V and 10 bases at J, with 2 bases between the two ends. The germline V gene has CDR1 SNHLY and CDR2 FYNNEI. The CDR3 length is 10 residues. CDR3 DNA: TGTGCCAGCAGTGGATCACCCCTCCACTTT. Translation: CASSGSPLHF. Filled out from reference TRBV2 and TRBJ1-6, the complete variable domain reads EPEVTQTPSHQVTQMGQEVILRCVPISNHLYFYWYRQILGQKVEFLVSFYNNEISEKSEIFDDQFSVERPDGSNFTLKIRSTKLEDSAMYFCASSGSPLHFGNGTRLTVT.

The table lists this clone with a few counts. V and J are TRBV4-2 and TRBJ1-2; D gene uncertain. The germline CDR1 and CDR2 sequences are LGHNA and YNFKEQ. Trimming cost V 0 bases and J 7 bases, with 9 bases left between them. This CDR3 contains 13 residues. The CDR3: CASSQDGEGGYTF. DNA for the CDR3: TGTGCCAGCAGCCAAGATGGCGAAGGTGGCTACACCTTC.

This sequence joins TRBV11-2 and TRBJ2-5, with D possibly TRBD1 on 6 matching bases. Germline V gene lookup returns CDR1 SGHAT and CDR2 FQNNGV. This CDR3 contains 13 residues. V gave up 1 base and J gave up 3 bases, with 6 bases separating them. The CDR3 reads CASSLGTEETQYF. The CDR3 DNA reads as TGTGCCAGCAGCTTAGGGACAGAAGAGACCCAGTACTTC.

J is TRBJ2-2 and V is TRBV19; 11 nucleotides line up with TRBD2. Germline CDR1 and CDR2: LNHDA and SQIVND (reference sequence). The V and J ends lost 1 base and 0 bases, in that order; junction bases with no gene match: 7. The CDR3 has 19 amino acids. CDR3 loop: CASSIGFSGLAANTGELFF. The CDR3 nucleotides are TGTGCCAGTAGTATAGGTTTCTCGGGACTAGCGGCGAACACCGGGGAGCTGTTTTTT.

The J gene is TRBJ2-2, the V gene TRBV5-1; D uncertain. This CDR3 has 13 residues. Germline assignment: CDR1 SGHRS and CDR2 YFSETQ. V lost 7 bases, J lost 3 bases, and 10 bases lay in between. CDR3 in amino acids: CASSSLYTGELFF. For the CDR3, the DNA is TGCGCCAGCTCCTCCTTGTACACCGGGGAGCTGTTTTTT.

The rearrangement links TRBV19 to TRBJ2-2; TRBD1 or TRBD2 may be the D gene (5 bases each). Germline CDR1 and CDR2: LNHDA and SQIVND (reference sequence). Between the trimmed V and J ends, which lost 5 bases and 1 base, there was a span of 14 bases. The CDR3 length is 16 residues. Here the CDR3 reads CASSSPGPRNTGELFF. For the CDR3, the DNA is TGTGCCAGTAGTTCCCCGGGACCGAGGAACACCGGGGAGCTGTTTTTT.

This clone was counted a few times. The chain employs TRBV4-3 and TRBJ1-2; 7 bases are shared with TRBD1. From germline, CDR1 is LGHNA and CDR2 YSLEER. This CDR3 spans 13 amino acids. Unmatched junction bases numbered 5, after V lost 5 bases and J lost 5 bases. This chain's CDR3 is CASSTQTGYGYTF. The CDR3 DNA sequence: TGCGCCAGCAGCACACAGACAGGGTATGGCTACACCTTC.

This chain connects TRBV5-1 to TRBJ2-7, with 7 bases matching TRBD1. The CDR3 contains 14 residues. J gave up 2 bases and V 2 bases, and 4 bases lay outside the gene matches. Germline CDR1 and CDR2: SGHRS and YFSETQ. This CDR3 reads CASSFRTGAYEQYF. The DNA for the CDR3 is TGCGCCAGCAGCTTCCGGACAGGCGCCTACGAGCAGTACTTC. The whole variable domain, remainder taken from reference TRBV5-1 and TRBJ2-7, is KAGVTQTPRYLIKTRGQQVTLSCSPISGHRSVSWYQQTPGQGLQFLFEYFSETQRNKGNFPGRFSGRQFSNSRSEMNVSTLELGDSALYLCASSFRTGAYEQYFGPGTRLTVT.

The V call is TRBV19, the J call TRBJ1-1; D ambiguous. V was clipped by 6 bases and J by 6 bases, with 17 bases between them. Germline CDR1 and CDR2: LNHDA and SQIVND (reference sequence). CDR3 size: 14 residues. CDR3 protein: CASSTWERQAEAFF. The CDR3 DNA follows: TGTGCCAGTAGCACGTGGGAAAGGCAGGCTGAAGCTTTCTTT.

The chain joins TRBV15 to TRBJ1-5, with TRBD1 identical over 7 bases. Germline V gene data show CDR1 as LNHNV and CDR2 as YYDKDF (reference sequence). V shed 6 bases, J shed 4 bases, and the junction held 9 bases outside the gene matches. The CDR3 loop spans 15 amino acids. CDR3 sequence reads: CATRREQGTNQPQHF. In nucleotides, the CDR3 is TGTGCCACCAGGCGCGAACAGGGGACTAATCAGCCCCAGCATTTT.

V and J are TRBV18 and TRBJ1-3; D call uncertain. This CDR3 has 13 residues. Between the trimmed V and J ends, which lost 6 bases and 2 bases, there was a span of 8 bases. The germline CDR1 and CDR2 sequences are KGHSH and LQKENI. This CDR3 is CASSQGTGNTIYF. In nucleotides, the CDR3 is TGTGCCAGCTCCCAAGGGACTGGAAACACCATATATTTT.

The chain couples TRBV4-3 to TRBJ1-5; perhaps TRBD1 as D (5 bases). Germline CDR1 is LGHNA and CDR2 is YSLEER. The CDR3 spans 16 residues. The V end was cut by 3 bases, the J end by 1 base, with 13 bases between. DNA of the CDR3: TGCGCCAGCAGCCAGGCAATGTCAGGGAGCAATCAGCCCCAGCATTTT. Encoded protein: CASSQAMSGSNQPQHF.

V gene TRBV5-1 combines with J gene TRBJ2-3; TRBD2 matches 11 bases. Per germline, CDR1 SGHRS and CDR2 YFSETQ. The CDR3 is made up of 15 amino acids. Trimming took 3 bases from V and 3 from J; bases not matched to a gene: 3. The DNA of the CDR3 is TGCGCCAGCAGCTCGACTAGCGGGGAAACAGATACGCAGTATTTT. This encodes CASSSTSGETDTQYF. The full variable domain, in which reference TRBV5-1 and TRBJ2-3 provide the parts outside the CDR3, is KAGVTQTPRYLIKTRGQQVTLSCSPISGHRSVSWYQQTPGQGLQFLFEYFSETQRNKGNFPGRFSGRQFSNSRSEMNVSTLELGDSALYLCASSSTSGETDTQYFGPGTRLTVL.

DNA of the CDR3: TGTGCCAGCAGCTTAGGGGGTAGCGGGGGGCGCTACGAGCAGTACTTC. Protein sequence: CASSLGGSGGRYEQYF. This chain joins TRBV7-2 and TRBJ2-7; TRBD2 aligns across 10 bases. The CDR3 covers 16 residues. The germline CDR1 and CDR2 sequences are SGHTA and FQGNSA. The V gene end was trimmed by 1 base and the J gene end by 3 bases; junction bases not matched to a gene: 6.

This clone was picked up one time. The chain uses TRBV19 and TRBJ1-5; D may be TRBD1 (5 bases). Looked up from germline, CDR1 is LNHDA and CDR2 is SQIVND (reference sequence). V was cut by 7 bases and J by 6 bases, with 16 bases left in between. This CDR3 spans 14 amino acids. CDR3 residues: CASNRDQAGQPQHF. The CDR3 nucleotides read TGTGCCAGTAACCGGGACCAGGCGGGTCAGCCCCAGCATTTT.

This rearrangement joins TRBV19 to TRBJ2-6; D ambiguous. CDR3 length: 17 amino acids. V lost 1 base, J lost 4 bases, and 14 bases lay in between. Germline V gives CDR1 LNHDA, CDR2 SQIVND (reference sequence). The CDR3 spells CASSIADLGLGANVLTF. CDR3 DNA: TGTGCCAGTAGTATAGCCGACCTCGGGCTGGGGGCCAACGTCCTGACTTTC. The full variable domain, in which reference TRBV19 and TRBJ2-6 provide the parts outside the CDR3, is DGGITQSPKYLFRKEGQNVTLSCEQNLNHDAMYWYRQDPGQGLRLIYYSQIVNDFQKGDIAEGYSVSREKKESFPLTVTSAQKNPTAFYLCASSIADLGLGANVLTFGAGSRLTVL.

This chain's CDR3 is CASSSGGSTDTQYF. CDR3 bases: TGTGCCAGCAGTAGCGGGGGTAGCACAGATACGCAGTATTTT. The V gene is TRBV7-2, the J gene TRBJ2-3, with 9 nucleotides matching TRBD2. Germline assignment: CDR1 SGHTA and CDR2 FQGNSA. This CDR3 contains 14 residues. V dropped 6 bases and J dropped 0; count of bases not matched to a gene: 1. The whole variable domain, remainder taken from reference TRBV7-2 and TRBJ2-3, is GAGVSQSPSNKVTEKGKDVELRCDPISGHTALYWYRQSLGQGLEFLIYFQGNSAPDKSGLPSDRFSAERTGGSVSTLTIQRTQQEDSAVYLCASSSGGSTDTQYFGPGTRLTVL.

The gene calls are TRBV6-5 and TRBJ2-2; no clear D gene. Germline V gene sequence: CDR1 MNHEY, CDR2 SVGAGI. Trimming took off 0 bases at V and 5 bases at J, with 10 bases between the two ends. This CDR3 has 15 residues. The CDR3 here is CASSYSPSSTGELFF. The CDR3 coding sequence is TGTGCCAGCAGTTACTCCCCCTCCAGTACCGGGGAGCTGTTTTTT.

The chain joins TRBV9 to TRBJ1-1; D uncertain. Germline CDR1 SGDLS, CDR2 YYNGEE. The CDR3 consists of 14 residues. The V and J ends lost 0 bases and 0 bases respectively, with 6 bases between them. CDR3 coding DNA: TGTGCCAGCAGCGTAGCACAGCTGAACACTGAAGCTTTCTTT. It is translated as CASSVAQLNTEAFF.